The T cell receptor (beta chain) described here comes from a study of regulatory T cells in long-lasting Graves disease. This clonotype was counted only a few times. Antigen: not known. Overall study results and limits: Persistent Graves' disease cases displayed lower TCR diversity than newly diagnosed ones.

HTBI primers from iRepertoire and Arm-PCR of CDR3 regions yielded the TCR beta libraries. From the multiplex PCR reads, TCRdb called clonotypes with MiXCR, one entry per CDR3 protein. The sample has 350,000 to 450,000 distinct CDR3 sequences, roughly 10% seen once. This sample's time point: newly diagnosed GD, antithyroid drugs for less than 3 months. Preparation of the TCR library used RNA extracted from PBMCs. The same specimen was also included in a second study, on T cells in Graves' hyperthyroidism and ophthalmopathy. This second study notes: Based on clinical symptoms, serum thyroxine and TRAb, thyroid ultrasound and orbital computed tomography, diagnoses were reached.

This sample comprised peripheral blood mononuclear cells (PBMCs), obtained at new diagnosis, from a patient treated with antithyroid drugs. The TCR comes from a woman younger than 35 with Graves disease.

The CDR3 sequence: CASSPTGGRDTGELFF. The CDR3 region has the DNA TGTGCCAGCAGCCCAACCGGAGGGCGGGACACCGGGGAGCTGTTTTTT. The chain uses TRBV7-3 and TRBJ2-2; perhaps TRBD2 as D (6 bases). V gave up 5 bases and J gave up 3 bases, with 16 bases separating them. The V gene's germline CDR1 is SGHTA and CDR2 FQGTGA. The CDR3 length is 16 residues. Full variable domain (remainder filled in from reference TRBV7-3 and TRBJ2-2): GAGVSQTPSNKVTEKGKYVELRCDPISGHTALYWYRQSLGQGPEFLIYFQGTGAADDSGLPNDRFFAVRPEGSVSTLKIQRTERGDSAVYLCASSPTGGRDTGELFFGEGSRLTVL.